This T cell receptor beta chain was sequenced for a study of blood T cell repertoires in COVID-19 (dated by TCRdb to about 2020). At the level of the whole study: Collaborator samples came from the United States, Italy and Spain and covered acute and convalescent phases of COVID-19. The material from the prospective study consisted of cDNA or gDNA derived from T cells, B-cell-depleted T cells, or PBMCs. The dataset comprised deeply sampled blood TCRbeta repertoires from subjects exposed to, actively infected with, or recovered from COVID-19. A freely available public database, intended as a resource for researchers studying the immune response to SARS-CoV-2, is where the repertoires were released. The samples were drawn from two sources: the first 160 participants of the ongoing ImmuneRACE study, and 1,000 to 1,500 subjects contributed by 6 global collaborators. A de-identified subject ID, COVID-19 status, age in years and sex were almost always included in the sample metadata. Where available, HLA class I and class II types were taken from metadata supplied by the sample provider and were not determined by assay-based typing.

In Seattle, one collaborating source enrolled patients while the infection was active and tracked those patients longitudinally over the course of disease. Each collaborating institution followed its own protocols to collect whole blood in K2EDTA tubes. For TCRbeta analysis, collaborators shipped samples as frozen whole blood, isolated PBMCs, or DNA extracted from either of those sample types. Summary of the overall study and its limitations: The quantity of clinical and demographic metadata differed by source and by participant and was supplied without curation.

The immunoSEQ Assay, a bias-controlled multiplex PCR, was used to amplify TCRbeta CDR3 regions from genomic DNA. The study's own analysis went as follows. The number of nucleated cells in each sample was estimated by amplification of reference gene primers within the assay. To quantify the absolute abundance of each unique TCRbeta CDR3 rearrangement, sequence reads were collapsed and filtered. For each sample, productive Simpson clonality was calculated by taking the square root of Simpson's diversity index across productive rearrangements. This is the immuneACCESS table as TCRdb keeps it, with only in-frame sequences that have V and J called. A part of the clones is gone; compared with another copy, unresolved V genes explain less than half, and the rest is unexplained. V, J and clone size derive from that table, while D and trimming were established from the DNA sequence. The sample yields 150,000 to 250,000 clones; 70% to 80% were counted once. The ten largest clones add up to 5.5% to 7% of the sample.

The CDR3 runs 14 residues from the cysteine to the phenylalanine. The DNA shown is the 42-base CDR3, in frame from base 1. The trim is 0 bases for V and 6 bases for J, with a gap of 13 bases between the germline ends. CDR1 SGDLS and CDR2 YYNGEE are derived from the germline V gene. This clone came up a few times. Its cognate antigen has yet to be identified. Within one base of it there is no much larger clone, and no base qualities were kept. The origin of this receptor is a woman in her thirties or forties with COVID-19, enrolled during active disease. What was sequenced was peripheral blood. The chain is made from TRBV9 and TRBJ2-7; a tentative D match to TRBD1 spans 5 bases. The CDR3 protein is CASSVGGPSREQYF. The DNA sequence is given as TGTGCCAGCAGCGTAGGGGGCCCCTCCCGCGAGCAGTACTTC.